This T cell receptor (beta chain) is drawn from a study of T cell responses to AZD1222 COVID-19 vaccine. About the study: Second-dose timings of about 4 or about 12 weeks were pooled. Findings and caveats of the study: The donor cohort was predominantly white British with a female majority, and clonal diversity may have been underestimated. Just a handful of people given AZD1222 tested seropositive at baseline.

CDR1 is SQVTM and CDR2 is ANQGSEA in the germline V gene. The CDR3 totals 14 residues. V lost 2 bases to trimming and J lost 3 bases, with 10 bases between them. The data were produced by immunoSEQ multiplex PCR, yet TCRdb's version contains in-frame clones alone and is incomplete. This repertoire shows roughly 76,000 clones, about 88% found once; its top ten account for approximately 10%. As for this clone: Antigen specificity is unknown.

Sequencing was performed on peripheral blood, taken on day 0 of AZD1222 vaccination. The gene calls are TRBV29-1 and TRBJ2-2, with D unclear. The TCR originated in an adult in good health. The CDR3 is CSVERFTDTGELFF. CDR3 bases: TGCAGCGTTGAACGTTTCACGGACACCGGGGAGCTGTTTTTT.